These 13 T cell receptor beta chains originate from one sample sequenced in a study of CD8 T cells in ankylosing spondylitis. TCRdb processed the 5' RACE reads anew with MiXCR; each CDR3 protein has one entry. This table holds 100,000 to 150,000 distinct CDR3 sequences, around 8.5% found once. Material: blood, either unsorted or a sorted T cell fraction (not recorded which). These receptors all come from a male donor with ankylosing spondylitis or in good health (not recorded which).

The chain links TRBV3-1 to TRBJ2-1; TRBD1 is a possible D gene (6 bases). The ends were cut back, 6 bases at V and 7 bases at J, with 19 bases in the middle. CDR3 length equals 15 residues. Germline CDR1 LGHDT, CDR2 YNNKEL (reference sequence). The CDR3 DNA reads as TGTGCCAGCAGGCCCCGGGACACAGCCAGGAATGAGCAGTTCTTC. Its translation: CASRPRDTARNEQFF.

CDR3 coding DNA: TGTGCCAGCAGCTTAGTTGCCCTAGCGATTGGCGAGACCCAGTACTTC. This translates into CASSLVALAIGETQYF. The chain links TRBV7-2 to TRBJ2-5; D might be TRBD2 (6 bases). The CDR3 loop spans 16 amino acids. Germline V gene sequence: CDR1 SGHTA, CDR2 FQGNSA. The ends were cut back, 1 base at V and 5 bases at J, with 17 bases in the middle.

This clonotype was counted ten times or more. The rearrangement uses TRBV28 and TRBJ1-5; weak D call: TRBD1 (5 bases). Looked up from germline, CDR1 is MDHEN and CDR2 is SYDVKM. Trimming pared 5 bases from V and 7 bases from J, leaving 18 bases between. The CDR3 runs to 15 residues. Here the CDR3 DNA reads TGTGCCAGCAGTCACGGGACGCCCGACGTACAGCCCCAGCATTTT. It yields the protein CASSHGTPDVQPQHF.

This clonotype was seen many times. V usage is TRBV7-2 and J usage is TRBJ1-5; D call uncertain. Germline V gene sequence: CDR1 SGHTA, CDR2 FQGNSA. This CDR3 contains 13 residues. V lost 0 bases and J 6 bases, leaving 6 bases between the germline ends. The CDR3 spells CASSLAPRQPQHF. CDR3 nucleotide sequence: TGTGCCAGCAGCTTAGCGCCCCGTCAGCCCCAGCATTTT.

This clonotype showed up many times. This chain connects TRBV27 to TRBJ2-3; perhaps TRBD2 as D (5 bases). Germline V gives CDR1 MNHEY, CDR2 SMNVEV (reference sequence). V lost 0 bases and J 6 bases, leaving 10 bases between the germline ends. This CDR3 contains 14 residues. CDR3 coding DNA: TGTGCCAGCAGTTTATCGAAACTAGGGGATACGCAGTATTTT. Its protein product is CASSLSKLGDTQYF.

This clonotype has more than one count but fewer than ten. The chain recombines TRBV24-1 with TRBJ2-5; TRBD1 might be the D (6 bases). CDR1 and CDR2 (germline): KGHDR, SFDVKD. V was pared by 2 bases and J by 7 bases, with 10 bases between. The CDR3 covers 13 residues. The CDR3, as DNA: TGTGCCACCAGTGATTCCCCAGGGGCGACCCAGTACTTC. Translation gives CATSDSPGATQYF.

The chain joins TRBV28 to TRBJ2-5, with D perhaps TRBD1 (6 bases). CDR3 length equals 16 residues. Trimming pared 6 bases from V and 3 bases from J, leaving 20 bases between. CDR1 and CDR2 from the germline V gene are MDHEN and SYDVKM. The CDR3 sequence: CASSPLPRDTKETQYF. The CDR3 DNA is TGTGCCAGCAGCCCCCTCCCCCGGGACACGAAAGAGACCCAGTACTTC.

This clonotype was seen ten or more times. The genes are TRBV4-2 and TRBJ2-1; 9 bases align to TRBD2. This CDR3 contains 19 residues. CDR1 is LGHNA, CDR2 YNFKEQ, per germline. J was trimmed by 5 bases and V by 2 bases; bases with no gene match: 16. CDR3 DNA: TGTGCCAGCAGCCAATCGGGGCTAGCGGGGCTAGCGGGGAACAATGAGCAGTTCTTC. This codes for CASSQSGLAGLAGNNEQFF.

This clonotype was recorded many times. DNA of the CDR3: TGTGCCAGCAGCCAGAATGGCCTAAGGGAGGTGGATACGCAGTATTTT. Translated, it gives CASSQNGLREVDTQYF. The V gene is TRBV11-1, the J gene TRBJ2-3, with D tentatively TRBD2 (6 bases). The CDR3 length is 16 residues. CDR1 is SGHAT and CDR2 is FQDESV in the germline V gene (reference sequence). V was pared by 5 bases and J by 6 bases, with 21 bases between.

This clonotype was observed at least ten times. The chain uses TRBV5-1 and TRBJ2-2; 8 positions match TRBD2. The V and J ends lost 0 bases and 3 bases, in that order; junction bases with no gene match: 4. CDR1 SGHRS and CDR2 YFSETQ come from the germline V gene. The CDR3 consists of 16 residues. In DNA form, the CDR3 reads TGCGCCAGCAGCTTGGAAAGCGGGAGTTACACCGGGGAGCTGTTTTTT. Translation: CASSLESGSYTGELFF.

This clonotype was detected many times. This rearrangement joins TRBV12-3 or TRBV12-4 to TRBJ2-3; 14 nucleotides agree with TRBD2. V lost 5 bases and J lost 6; bases outside the gene matches: 7. The CDR3 runs to 16 residues. DNA of the CDR3: TGTGCCAGCAGTCCGGGGACTAGCGGGAGTACCGATACGCAGTATTTT. It specifies CASSPGTSGSTDTQYF.

The genes are TRBV5-1 and TRBJ2-7, with 12 bases lining up with TRBD2. Germline CDR1 SGHRS, CDR2 YFSETQ. V shed 4 bases, J shed 2 bases, and the junction held 1 base outside the gene matches. The CDR3 is 14 amino acids. CDR3 sequence: CASSTSGRPYEQYF. In DNA form, the CDR3 reads TGCGCCAGCAGCACTAGCGGGAGGCCCTACGAGCAGTACTTC.

This clonotype has a count of ten or more. The rearrangement links TRBV5-6 to TRBJ2-6, with D unresolved. Germline CDR1 reads SGHDT; CDR2 reads YYEEEE. Between the trimmed V and J ends, which lost 0 bases and 0 bases, there was a span of 10 bases. This CDR3 spans 17 amino acids. The DNA for the CDR3 is TGTGCCAGCAGCTTGGGACTGATCCTCTCTGGGGCCAACGTCCTGACTTTC. Its translation is CASSLGLILSGANVLTF.